Below are 26 T cell receptor beta chains sequenced from a single sample in a study of T cells after yellow fever vaccination. MiXCR, run by TCRdb on the 5' RACE reads, gives a single entry per CDR3 protein. The table includes under 600,000 distinct CDR3 sequences, approximately 13% detected once. Sequenced material: PBMCs, taken on the day of the yellow fever booster vaccination. Receptor source: a man aged 25 to 45 who received the YFV17D yellow fever vaccine.

This clonotype was detected a few times. The V gene is TRBV27, the J gene TRBJ2-7, with 11 bases aligning to TRBD1. There are 13 residues in the CDR3. CDR1 is MNHEY, CDR2 SMNVEV, per germline (reference sequence). After removal of 10 bases from V and 4 bases from J, the junction contained 6 bases not matched to a gene. The CDR3 loop reads CATSGTGGYEQYF. CDR3 DNA: TGTGCCACCTCCGGGACAGGGGGTTACGAGCAGTACTTC.

This clonotype showed up just a few times. The genes are TRBV11-2 and TRBJ2-5; D not certain. Trimming took off 2 bases at V and 7 bases at J, with 11 bases between the two ends. The germline gives CDR1 SGHAT, CDR2 FQNNGV. The CDR3 has 13 amino acids. The CDR3 DNA sequence: TGTGCCAGCAGCTTACCCCCCGTTGGGACCCAGTACTTC. The encoded protein is CASSLPPVGTQYF.

This sequence joins TRBV3-1 and TRBJ1-4, with D unresolved. This CDR3 is 13 amino acids long. Trimming stripped 10 bases from V and 5 bases from J, with 14 bases between. Looked up from germline, CDR1 is LGHDT and CDR2 is YNNKEL (reference sequence). CDR3: CATSQVRNEKLFF. The CDR3 DNA is TGTGCCACCTCCCAAGTAAGGAATGAAAAACTGTTTTTT. Based on the CDR3 plus reference TRBV3-1 and TRBJ1-4, the full variable domain is DTAVSQTPKYLVTQMGNDKSIKCEQNLGHDTMYWYKQDSKKFLKIMFSYNNKELIINETVPNRFSPKSPDKAHLNLHINSLELGDSAVYFCATSQVRNEKLFFGSGTQLSVL.

The rearrangement links TRBV6-2 or TRBV6-3 to TRBJ2-5, with D possibly TRBD1 on 6 matching bases. From germline, CDR1 is MNHEY and CDR2 SVGEGT. This CDR3 is 13 amino acids long. V was shortened by 4 bases and J by 10 bases, with 16 bases between the two germline ends. The CDR3 is CASSSFGQRVQYF. In DNA, the CDR3 is TGTGCCAGCAGTTCCTTCGGACAGAGAGTCCAGTACTTC.

V and J are TRBV7-9 and TRBJ2-3, with TRBD2 matching 10 bases. CDR1 and CDR2 from the germline V gene are SEHNR and FQNEAQ (reference sequence). V lost 5 bases to trimming and J lost 2 bases; unmatched junction nucleotides: 7. This CDR3 is 16 amino acids long. DNA of the CDR3: TGTGCCAGCAGCCGCGGACTAGCGGCATCCACAGATACGCAGTATTTT. Translating it yields CASSRGLAASTDTQYF.

This chain joins TRBV18 and TRBJ2-7; D is ambiguous. The V gene's germline CDR1 is KGHSH and CDR2 LQKENI. Trimming took off 2 bases at V and 2 bases at J, with 10 bases between the two ends. The CDR3 totals 14 residues. The CDR3 region is CASSPGHRTYEQYF. CDR3 sequence (DNA): TGTGCCAGCTCACCAGGGCACAGAACCTACGAGCAGTACTTC.

This clonotype was picked up a small number of times. The V gene is TRBV20-1, the J gene TRBJ2-3; tentatively, D is TRBD2 (6 bases). The CDR3 loop spans 13 amino acids. Germline CDR1 reads DFQATT; CDR2 reads SNEGSKA (reference sequence). The V and J ends lost 3 bases and 4 bases respectively, with 11 bases between them. CDR3 bases: TGCAGTGCTAGGCCGACTAGGCCAGATACGCAGTATTTT. This encodes CSARPTRPDTQYF.

The chain couples TRBV5-1 to TRBJ2-7; D is unclear. Per the germline V gene, CDR1 is SGHRS and CDR2 is YFSETQ. CDR3 length equals 14 residues. Trimming shortened V by 0 bases and J by 5 bases, and 12 bases separated the two germline ends. This CDR3 is CASSLELSRDEQYF. In nucleotides, the CDR3 is TGCGCCAGCAGCTTGGAACTGTCTAGGGACGAGCAGTACTTC.

This clonotype has at least ten counts. The chain has TRBV15 and TRBJ1-2; 7 bases fit TRBD1. This CDR3 comprises 18 residues. Looked up from germline, CDR1 is LNHNV and CDR2 is YYDKDF (reference sequence). The J segment lost 5 bases and the V segment lost 0 bases, leaving 15 bases of the junction unmatched. The CDR3 spells CATSRDGRVEGAGYGYTF. The CDR3 coding sequence is TGTGCCACCAGCAGAGATGGAAGAGTTGAGGGGGCTGGGTATGGCTACACCTTC.

The chain has TRBV14 and TRBJ2-1; 10 bases are a match to TRBD1. Germline V gene sequence: CDR1 SGHDN, CDR2 FVKESK. V shed 5 bases and J 12 bases; nucleotides not matched to a gene: 19. The CDR3 has 17 residues. The chain's CDR3 is CASSGNPGQGFGTTQFF. CDR3 in DNA: TGTGCCAGCAGCGGAAACCCGGGACAGGGGTTTGGGACTACGCAGTTCTTC.

This clonotype was counted a few times. A much more abundant neighbour one base away suggests this may be a read error. This chain connects TRBV14 to TRBJ2-5; D remains ambiguous. Per the germline V gene, CDR1 is SGHDN and CDR2 is FVKESK. The CDR3 spans 12 residues. V lost 0 bases and J 4 bases, leaving 3 bases between the germline ends. The CDR3 spells CASSQERETQYF. The CDR3, as DNA: TGTGCCAGCAGCCAAGAGCGAGAGACCCAGTACTTC. The entire variable domain, with the rest obtained from reference TRBV14 and TRBJ2-5, is as follows: EAGVTQFPSHSVIEKGQTVTLRCDPISGHDNLYWYRRVMGKEIKFLLHFVKESKQDESGMPNNRFLAERTGGTYSTLKVQPAELEDSGVYFCASSQERETQYFGPGTRLLVL.

The V and J genes are TRBV20-1 and TRBJ2-7, with TRBD2 identical over 9 bases. CDR1 DFQATT and CDR2 SNEGSKA come from the germline V gene (reference sequence). The CDR3 runs to 15 residues. The junction had 7 bases not matched to a gene; V was cut back by 1 base and J by 3 bases. Here the CDR3 reads CSARGTSGSGYEQYF. In nucleotides, the CDR3 is TGCAGTGCTAGAGGTACTAGCGGGTCGGGCTACGAGCAGTACTTC.

This CDR3 reads CSAKGQVDEQFF. As DNA, the CDR3 is TGCAGCGCTAAAGGACAAGTGGATGAGCAGTTCTTC. The chain carries TRBV29-1 and TRBJ2-1, with D perhaps TRBD1 (5 bases). The germline CDR1 and CDR2 sequences are SQVTM and ANQGSEA. The V end was cut by 7 bases, the J end by 8 bases, with 15 bases between. The CDR3 loop spans 12 amino acids.

This clonotype was counted a few times. V gene TRBV7-2 combines with J gene TRBJ1-3; no clear D. This CDR3 region has 16 residues. CDR1 and CDR2 from the germline V gene are SGHTA and FQGNSA. The ends were cut back, 2 bases at V and 0 bases at J, with 11 bases in the middle. CDR3 region: CASSLLGPLSGNTIYF. The CDR3 DNA sequence: TGTGCCAGCAGCTTATTGGGCCCCCTCTCTGGAAACACCATATATTTT.

The V and J genes are TRBV27 and TRBJ1-2; D gene unclear. The CDR3 contains 13 residues. V gave up 2 bases and J gave up 4 bases, with 8 bases separating them. Per the germline V gene, CDR1 is MNHEY and CDR2 is SMNVEV (reference sequence). The CDR3 DNA reads as TGTGCCAGCAGTTTAAAATTGGGCTATGGCTACACCTTC. Translation: CASSLKLGYGYTF.

A few counts support this clonotype. The chain couples TRBV10-3 to TRBJ1-1; D gene uncertain. The germline CDR1 and CDR2 sequences are ENHRY and SYGVKD. V was cut by 3 bases and J by 3 bases, with 8 bases left in between. The CDR3 is 13 amino acids. The CDR3 loop reads CAISDADYTEAFF. In DNA form, the CDR3 reads TGTGCCATCAGTGACGCCGATTACACTGAAGCTTTCTTT.

The J gene is TRBJ2-3, the V gene TRBV11-2; D gene ambiguous. Germline-derived CDR1 and CDR2 are SGHAT and FQNNGV. The CDR3 has 13 amino acids. Trimming took 5 bases from V and 2 from J, leaving 8 bases between them. The CDR3 DNA sequence: TGTGCCAGCAGCCATGGATACACAGATACGCAGTATTTT. Protein product: CASSHGYTDTQYF.

This clonotype has more than one count but fewer than ten. The rearrangement joins TRBV5-5 to TRBJ2-7; the match to TRBD2 covers 7 bases. The CDR3 sequence is 15 residues long. Germline V gene sequence: CDR1 SGHKS, CDR2 YYEKEE (reference sequence). Unmatched junction bases numbered 10, after V lost 0 bases and J lost 7 bases. The CDR3 here is CASSLAEWGLKEQYF. In DNA form, the CDR3 reads TGTGCCAGCAGCTTGGCCGAGTGGGGACTAAAAGAGCAGTACTTC.

V usage is TRBV6-6 and J usage is TRBJ2-7; TRBD1 aligns across 9 bases. V lost 7 bases and J lost 7; bases outside the gene matches: 8. The CDR3 has 13 amino acids. Germline CDR1 reads MNHNY; CDR2 reads SVGAGI (reference sequence). CDR3 region: CASKTGTGWEQYF. The CDR3 DNA sequence: TGTGCCAGCAAAACCGGGACAGGGTGGGAGCAGTACTTC.

This clonotype was found once. The chain has TRBV20-1 and TRBJ2-5; D is perhaps TRBD2 (5 bases). CDR1 and CDR2 from the germline V gene are DFQATT and SNEGSKA (reference sequence). V lost 0 bases, J lost 5 bases, and 13 bases lay in between. This CDR3 has 14 residues. Here the CDR3 reads CSARDPVARETQYF. The CDR3 DNA reads TGCAGTGCTAGAGACCCCGTAGCGCGCGAGACCCAGTACTTC.

J is TRBJ1-2 and V is TRBV5-1; TRBD1 matches 8 bases. Germline CDR1 SGHRS, CDR2 YFSETQ. The CDR3 loop spans 15 amino acids. V trimming: 4 bases; J trimming: 0 bases; junction bases outside the gene matches: 5. CDR3 nucleotide sequence: TGCGCCAGCAGCCCCGGACAGGGAGCTAACTATGGCTACACCTTC. It specifies CASSPGQGANYGYTF.

The chain recombines TRBV19 with TRBJ1-5, with D perhaps matching TRBD1 (5 bases). Germline CDR1 and CDR2: LNHDA and SQIVND (reference sequence). V lost 2 bases and J lost 5, with 13 bases in between. CDR3 length: 15 residues. The CDR3, as DNA: TGTGCCAGTAGTATATCCCGCCGGGGGGATCAGCCCCAGCATTTT. Translation: CASSISRRGDQPQHF.

The chain couples TRBV20-1 to TRBJ2-7; no firm D call. V gave up 5 bases and J gave up 2 bases, with 19 bases separating them. Germline CDR1 and CDR2: DFQATT and SNEGSKA (reference sequence). The CDR3 consists of 15 residues. This CDR3 reads CSAPPVTRWTYEQYF. CDR3 DNA: TGCAGTGCTCCGCCGGTTACGAGATGGACCTACGAGCAGTACTTC.

The CDR3 is CASSLLGTAGELFF. CDR3 DNA: TGTGCCAGCAGCTTACTTGGGACAGCCGGGGAGCTGTTTTTT. The chain employs TRBV7-2 and TRBJ2-2; TRBD1 matches at 7 bases. CDR3 size: 14 residues. Trimming took 2 bases from V and 6 from J; bases not matched to a gene: 3. The V gene's germline CDR1 is SGHTA and CDR2 FQGNSA.

V is TRBV20-1 and J is TRBJ2-7; D tentatively fits TRBD1 or TRBD2 (7 bases each). This CDR3 is 16 amino acids long. Germline V gene data show CDR1 as DFQATT and CDR2 as SNEGSKA (reference sequence). The V and J ends lost 4 bases and 3 bases respectively, with 22 bases between them. In nucleotides, the CDR3 is TGCAGTGCTATCATTGGGGGGGGGACAGCCGACTACGAGCAGTACTTC. Translation gives CSAIIGGGTADYEQYF.

V and J are TRBV14 and TRBJ2-7; D is ambiguous. Germline CDR1 and CDR2: SGHDN and FVKESK. The CDR3 has 13 amino acids. V was cut by 1 base and J by 4 bases, with 8 bases left in between. This CDR3 reads CASSQVWHYEQYF. For the CDR3, the DNA is TGTGCCAGCAGCCAAGTTTGGCATTACGAGCAGTACTTC.